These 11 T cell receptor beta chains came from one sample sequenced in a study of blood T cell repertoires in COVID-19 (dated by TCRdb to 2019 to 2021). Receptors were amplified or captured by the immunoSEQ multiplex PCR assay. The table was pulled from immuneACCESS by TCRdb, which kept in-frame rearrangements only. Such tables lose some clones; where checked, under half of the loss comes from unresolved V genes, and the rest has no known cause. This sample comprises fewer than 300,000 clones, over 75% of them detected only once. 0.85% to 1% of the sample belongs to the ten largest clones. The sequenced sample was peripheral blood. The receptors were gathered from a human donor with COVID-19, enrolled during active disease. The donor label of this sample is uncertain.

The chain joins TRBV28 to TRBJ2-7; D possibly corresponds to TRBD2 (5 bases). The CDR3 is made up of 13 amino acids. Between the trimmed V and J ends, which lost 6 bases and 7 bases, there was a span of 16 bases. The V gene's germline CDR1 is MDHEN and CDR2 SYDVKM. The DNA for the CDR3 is TGTGCCAGCAGCGTTATGGTACGAGGGGAGCAGTACTTC. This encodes CASSVMVRGEQYF.

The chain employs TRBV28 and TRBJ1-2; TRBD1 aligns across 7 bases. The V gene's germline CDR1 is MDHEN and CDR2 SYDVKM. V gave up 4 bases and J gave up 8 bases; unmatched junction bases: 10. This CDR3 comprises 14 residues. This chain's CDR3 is CASSSDLQGRGYTF. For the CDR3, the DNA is TGTGCCAGCAGTTCAGACCTACAGGGGAGAGGCTACACCTTC.

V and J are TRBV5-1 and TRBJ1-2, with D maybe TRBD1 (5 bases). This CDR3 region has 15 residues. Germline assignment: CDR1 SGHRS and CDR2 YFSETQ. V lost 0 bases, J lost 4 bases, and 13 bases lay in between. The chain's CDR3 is CASSLDAATVYGYTF. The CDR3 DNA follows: TGCGCCAGCAGCTTGGATGCCGCGACAGTCTATGGCTACACCTTC.

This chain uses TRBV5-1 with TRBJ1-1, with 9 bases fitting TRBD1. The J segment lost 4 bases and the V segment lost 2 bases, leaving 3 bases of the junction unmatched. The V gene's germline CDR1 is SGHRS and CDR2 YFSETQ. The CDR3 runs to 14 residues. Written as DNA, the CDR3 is TGCGCCAGCAGCTTACAGGGGGCGCGCACTGAAGCTTTCTTT. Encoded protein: CASSLQGARTEAFF.

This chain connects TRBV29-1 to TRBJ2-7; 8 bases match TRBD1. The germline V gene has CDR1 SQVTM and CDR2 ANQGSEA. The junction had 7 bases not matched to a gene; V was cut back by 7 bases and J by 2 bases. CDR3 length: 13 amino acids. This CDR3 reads CSAGQGRTYEQYF. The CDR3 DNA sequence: TGCAGCGCTGGACAGGGTAGGACCTACGAGCAGTACTTC.

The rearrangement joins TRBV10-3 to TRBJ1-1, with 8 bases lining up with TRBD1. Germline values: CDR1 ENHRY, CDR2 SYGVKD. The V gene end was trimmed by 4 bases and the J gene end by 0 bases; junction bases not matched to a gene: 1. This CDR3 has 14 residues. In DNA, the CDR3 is TGTGCCATCAGTGGACAGGGGATGAACACTGAAGCTTTCTTT. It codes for CAISGQGMNTEAFF.

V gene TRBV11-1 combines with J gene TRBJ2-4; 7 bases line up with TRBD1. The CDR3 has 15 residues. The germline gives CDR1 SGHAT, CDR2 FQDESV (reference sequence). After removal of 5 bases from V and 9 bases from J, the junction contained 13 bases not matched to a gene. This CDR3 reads CASSPRDRTERIQYF. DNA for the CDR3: TGTGCCAGCAGCCCCCGGGACAGAACTGAACGCATTCAGTACTTC.

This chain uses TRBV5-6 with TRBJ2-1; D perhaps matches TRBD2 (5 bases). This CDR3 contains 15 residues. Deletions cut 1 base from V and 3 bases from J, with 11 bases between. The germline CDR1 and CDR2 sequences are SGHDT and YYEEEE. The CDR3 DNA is TGTGCCAGCAGCTTGCACGGGAAAGACTACAATGAGCAGTTCTTC. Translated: CASSLHGKDYNEQFF.

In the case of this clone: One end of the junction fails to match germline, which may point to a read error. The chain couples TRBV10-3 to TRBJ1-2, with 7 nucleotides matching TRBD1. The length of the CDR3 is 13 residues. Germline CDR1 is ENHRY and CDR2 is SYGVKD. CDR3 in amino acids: CAISEGQDYGHTF. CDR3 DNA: TGTGCCATCAGTGAGGGACAGGATTATGGCCACACCTTC.

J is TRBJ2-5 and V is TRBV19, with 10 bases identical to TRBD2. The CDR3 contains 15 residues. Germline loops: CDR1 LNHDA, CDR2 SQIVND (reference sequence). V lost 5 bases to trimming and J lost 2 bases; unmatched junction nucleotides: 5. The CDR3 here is CASSPRTSGQETQYF. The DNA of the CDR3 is TGTGCCAGTAGTCCCCGGACTAGCGGTCAAGAGACCCAGTACTTC. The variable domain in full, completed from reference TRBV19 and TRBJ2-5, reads DGGITQSPKYLFRKEGQNVTLSCEQNLNHDAMYWYRQDPGQGLRLIYYSQIVNDFQKGDIAEGYSVSREKKESFPLTVTSAQKNPTAFYLCASSPRTSGQETQYFGPGTRLLVL.

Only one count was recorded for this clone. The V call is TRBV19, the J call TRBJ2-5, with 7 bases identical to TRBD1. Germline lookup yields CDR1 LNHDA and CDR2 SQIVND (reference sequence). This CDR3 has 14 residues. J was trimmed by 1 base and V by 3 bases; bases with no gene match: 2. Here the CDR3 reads CASSIRQGQETQYF. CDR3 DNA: TGTGCCAGTAGTATCCGACAGGGCCAAGAGACCCAGTACTTC.